This T cell receptor (beta chain) was recovered during a study of persistence of HIV-infected CD4 T cells. Lysates of CMV-infected fibroblasts at approximately 9.6 ug/mL stimulated these cells. Memory cells lacking CD40L and CD69 with high CD45RO were sorted. CD4+ T cell counts exceeded 400 cells/uL; CMV serology was positive. Anti-CD28/CD49d costimulation, CD40-blocking antibody and enfuvirtide were given to CD8-depleted PBMCs for roughly 20 hours. The libraries were made with immunoSEQ version 4 in survey mode. The data were produced by immunoSEQ multiplex PCR, yet TCRdb's version contains in-frame clones alone and is incomplete. The data contain 45,000 to 55,000 clones, around 80% of them singletons. The V and J ends lost 6 bases and 1 base respectively, with 9 bases between them. This CDR3 comprises 13 residues. Germline V lookup: CDR1 SNHLY, CDR2 FYNNEI. This clone appeared a few times. Its specificity is not known.

This receptor was obtained from an adult man with HIV who was CMV-seropositive. Sequenced here: CD4+ T cells sorted from PBMCs after roughly 18-hour stimulation, sampled from a patient who received antiretroviral therapy. V and J are TRBV2 and TRBJ1-1; weak D call: TRBD1 (5 bases). The CDR3 loop is CASRKDRNTEAFF. CDR3 in DNA: TGTGCCAGCAGGAAAGACAGGAACACTGAAGCTTTCTTT.